This T cell receptor (beta chain) was documented in a study of control samples from healthy donors and cancer patients. CDR3 length: 17 residues. After removal of 2 bases from V and 2 bases from J, the junction contained 7 bases not matched to a gene. Looked up from germline, CDR1 is KGHSH and CDR2 is LQKENI. Only in-frame clones appear in the TCRdb table, and some are missing; sequencing was by immunoSEQ multiplex PCR. The sample comprises 130,000 or so clones, roughly 86% of which are singletons, and under 9% rests with the top ten. The chain recombines TRBV18 with TRBJ2-1; 9 positions match TRBD1. The source of this sequence is a man aged 50-60 years with head and neck cancer. Sequencing was carried out using PBMCs. In DNA form, the CDR3 reads TGTGCCAGCTCACCAAACCCGGGACAGGGAACCTACAATGAGCAGTTCTTC. Translated, it gives CASSPNPGQGTYNEQFF.